Listed here is a single T cell receptor beta chain. Its antigen is as yet unknown. The sample originates from a study of cytomegalovirus exposure and HLA in healthy donors. General study points: Immune exposure information comprised only CMV serostatus.

The CDR3 totals 14 residues. Amplification used 60 Vbeta primers and 13 Jbeta primers. Per the original data handling: An analysis performed later counted 74 million or so unique TCR beta chains (around 11 million of them shared). Assay used: immunoSEQ multiplex PCR; TCRdb lists only in-frame clones, some missing. For V, J and clone size, that table is used; D and trimming come from the DNA. The sample has roughly 220,000 clones; 82% are singletons. Donors in the study were healthy people who gave bone marrow. The receptor was isolated from a woman between 40 and 55 years old in good health and CMV-seronegative. The chain has TRBV7-5 and TRBJ2-7; the table's D gene call, TRBD2, was not cross checked with the DNA. TRBV7-5 is a listed pseudogene. The sample taken for sequencing was PBMCs. The CDR3 nucleotides read TGTGTCAGAAGCTTAGCAAGCTGCTCCTACGAGCAGTACTTC. Protein: CVRSLASCSYEQYF.